A selection of T cell receptor beta chains follows, all from one sample in a study of OX40 agonist ivuxolimab in advanced cancers. Only in-frame clones appear in the TCRdb table, and some are missing; sequencing was by immunoSEQ multiplex PCR. In the table there are 40,000 to 45,000 clones, 75% to 90% of which are singletons. This specimen was CD4+ or CD8+ T cells sorted from blood, taken in a trial of the OX40 agonist ivuxolimab. These receptors were obtained from an adult with an advanced solid tumor such as melanoma, head and neck, liver or kidney cancer. Each CDR3 is given with its conserved first and last residue. A D gene is named only where the DNA matches it firmly. Clone size is given for some rows only: seen once, a few or many times, or a class if the clone is expanded.

size,J,D,V,length,DNA,CDR3
NA,TRBJ1-1,NA,TRBV14,13,TGTGCCAGCAGCCAAATATCCGACACTGAAGCTTTCTTT,CASSQISDTEAFF
NA,TRBJ2-1,TRBD2,TRBV2,16,TGTGCCAGCAGCCAAGTTGGTAGCGGGAGAAATAATGAGCAGTTCTTC,CASSQVGSGRNNEQFF
NA,TRBJ2-6,NA,TRBV18,15,TGTGCCAGCTCATCTGACAGATCTGGGGCCAACGTCCTGACTTTC,CASSSDRSGANVLTF
NA,TRBJ1-5,NA,TRBV6-1,15,TGTGCCAGCAGTGGTGGTAGGGACTCTGATCAGCCCCAGCATTTT,CASSGGRDSDQPQHF
NA,TRBJ2-1,NA,TRBV28,16,TGTGCCAGCAGTTTACTATTGGGACAGGGAACTAGCGGAGGGGTCTTC,CASSLLLGQGTSGGVF
NA,TRBJ2-1,TRBD2,TRBV9,16,TGTGCCAGCAGCGTAGGGCTAGCGGGAAACAACAATGAGCAGTTCTTC,CASSVGLAGNNNEQFF
NA,TRBJ2-2,NA,TRBV18,14,TGTGCCAGCTCACTACAGGGAAACACCGGGGAGCTGTTTTTT,CASSLQGNTGELFF
NA,TRBJ2-1,TRBD2,TRBV2,14,TGTGCCAGCAGGGAGGGACTAGCCGGAAATGAGCAGTTCTTC,CASREGLAGNEQFF
few,TRBJ1-1,NA,TRBV19,12,TGTGCCAGTGGTCGGTGGAACACTGAAGCTTTCTTT,CASGRWNTEAFF
NA,TRBJ2-2,TRBD1,TRBV28,15,TGTGCCAGCAGCTCAGGACAGGTTCGCACCGGGGAGCTGTTTTTT,CASSSGQVRTGELFF
NA,TRBJ1-5,NA,TRBV7-9,14,TGTGCCAGCAGCTTACAGGGTAGCAATCAGCCCCAGCATTTT,CASSLQGSNQPQHF
NA,TRBJ2-1,TRBD1,TRBV11-3,15,TGTGCCAGCAGCTTGGGACAGGGCGTCTACAATGAGCAGTTCTTC,CASSLGQGVYNEQFF
NA,TRBJ2-7,TRBD2,TRBV4-3,17,TGCGCCAGCAGCCAAGATCACCGGAGCGGGAGTTCCTACGAGCAGTACTTC,CASSQDHRSGSSYEQYF
NA,TRBJ1-2,TRBD1,TRBV19,17,TGTGCCAGTAGTACTCCGGGACAGGGTCTGTTGATCTATGGCTACACCTTC,CASSTPGQGLLIYGYTF
NA,TRBJ2-1,TRBD2,TRBV19,18,TGTGCCAGTAGTATTCGGACTAGCGGGTGGAGCTCCTACAATGAGCAGTTCTTC,CASSIRTSGWSSYNEQFF
NA,TRBJ2-2,TRBD2,TRBV28,14,TGTGCCAGTAAAGCGGGGGCGAACACCGGGGAGCTGTTTTTT,CASKAGANTGELFF
NA,TRBJ1-5,NA,TRBV4-1,13,TGCGCCAGCAGCCCCACGACAGTTGGTAGCCAGCATTTT,CASSPTTVGSQHF
NA,TRBJ1-2,NA,TRBV5-1,14,TGCGCCAGCTCATATTCCGGGACGGCGGATGGCTACACCTTC,CASSYSGTADGYTF
NA,TRBJ1-6,TRBD1,TRBV27,18,TGTGCCAGCAGCCGAGATGGGACAGGGGTTAACAATAATTCACCCCTCCACTTT,CASSRDGTGVNNNSPLHF
NA,TRBJ1-5,NA,TRBV28,13,TGTGCCAGCGTGAGTGTTAGCAATCAGCCCCAGCATTTT,CASVSVSNQPQHF
NA,TRBJ2-7,TRBD2,TRBV18,15,TGTGCCAGCTCACCACAGGCTAGCGGAATCTACGAGCAGTACTTC,CASSPQASGIYEQYF
NA,TRBJ2-5,NA,TRBV9,14,TGTGCCAGCAGCGTAGATGGGGCCGAGAGAACCCAGTACTTC,CASSVDGAERTQYF
NA,TRBJ2-7,NA,TRBV10-3,14,TGTGCCATCAGTGAGTCGCCCTCCTCCTACGAGCAGTACTTC,CAISESPSSYEQYF
NA,TRBJ2-7,NA,TRBV6-6,13,TGTGCCAGCAGTTACGGGAGTGAGTACGAGCAGTACTTC,CASSYGSEYEQYF
NA,TRBJ2-4,NA,TRBV7-2,15,TGTGCCAGCAGCAACGACCAGGGGCGGCAAAACATTCAGTACTTC,CASSNDQGRQNIQYF
NA,TRBJ1-5,NA,TRBV19,17,TGTGCCAGTAATAGAGGAGCAGGGCAGAATGGCAATCAGCCCCAGCATTTT,CASNRGAGQNGNQPQHF
NA,TRBJ2-1,NA,TRBV5-1,15,TGCGCCAGCAGCTTGGATCTAGCGTCTTACAATGAGCAGTTCTTC,CASSLDLASYNEQFF
NA,TRBJ2-1,NA,TRBV27,14,TGTGCCAGCAGTTTATTGGGGACGTACAATGAGCAGTTCTTC,CASSLLGTYNEQFF
NA,TRBJ2-1,TRBD1,TRBV29-1,12,TGCAGCGTTGAAAAACAGGGGGGCGAGCAGTTCTTC,CSVEKQGGEQFF
NA,TRBJ1-1,NA,TRBV28,14,TGTGCCAGCAGTTTCTGGGGGGCGCGAACTGAAGCTTTCTTT,CASSFWGARTEAFF
NA,TRBJ2-3,NA,TRBV7-9,16,TGTGCCAGCAGCCCTCAGGGGGGGTTTTCCACAGATACGCAGTATTTT,CASSPQGGFSTDTQYF
NA,TRBJ2-2,NA,TRBV5-4,14,TGTGCCAGCAGCTTGGGGGGCCATGTCGGGGAGCTGTTTTTT,CASSLGGHVGELFF
NA,TRBJ2-2,NA,TRBV13,12,TGTGCCAGCAGCTTCAGGACCGGGGAGCTGTTTTTT,CASSFRTGELFF
NA,TRBJ2-5,TRBD1,TRBV10-3,15,TGTGCCATCAGTGAGCCGGGGACAGGACGGGAGACCCAGTACTTC,CAISEPGTGRETQYF
NA,TRBJ2-1,TRBD2,TRBV18,15,TGTGCCAGCTCACCACGGACTAGCGGAATCAATGAGCAGTTCTTC,CASSPRTSGINEQFF
NA,TRBJ1-3,NA,TRBV9,13,TGTGCCAGCAGCCCCGCGGGTGGAAACACCATATATTTT,CASSPAGGNTIYF
NA,TRBJ2-3,NA,TRBV4-3,15,TGCGCCAGCAGCCAAGTAGGAGCTAGCACAGATACGCAGTATTTT,CASSQVGASTDTQYF
NA,TRBJ1-5,NA,TRBV28,15,TGTGCCAGCAGTTTATTCCCCGGCCCCAATCAGCCCCAGCATTTT,CASSLFPGPNQPQHF
NA,TRBJ2-7,TRBD2,TRBV10-3,14,TGTGCCATCGGAGAGAGCGGGAGGTTAGGTGAGCAGTACTTC,CAIGESGRLGEQYF
NA,TRBJ2-7,TRBD2,TRBV9,15,TGTGCCAGCAGCGCAGGACTAGCGAACGGCTACGAGCAGTACTTC,CASSAGLANGYEQYF
NA,TRBJ1-3,NA,TRBV11-2,15,TGTGCCAGCACCAAAGACCGAGCCTCTGGAAACACCATATATTTT,CASTKDRASGNTIYF
NA,TRBJ2-5,NA,TRBV2,12,TGTGCCACAGGGAGTTCCCAAGAGACCCAGTACTTC,CATGSSQETQYF
few,TRBJ1-2,NA,TRBV5-4,13,TGTGCCAGCAGCTTGGCCGGGGTCTATGGCTACACCTTC,CASSLAGVYGYTF
once,TRBJ2-2,NA,TRBV6-6,13,TGTGCCAGCAAAGACAGAAACACCGGGGAGCTGTTTTTT,CASKDRNTGELFF
NA,TRBJ2-1,NA,TRBV11-2,16,TGTGCCAGCAGCTTAGAGAGGAGGGGTAAAACCAATGAGCAGTTCTTC,CASSLERRGKTNEQFF
NA,TRBJ2-7,NA,TRBV7-2,14,TGTGCCAGCAAGAAACAAGGCCGCTTGAACGAGCAGTACTTC,CASKKQGRLNEQYF
NA,TRBJ2-2,NA,TRBV18,15,TGTGCCAGCTCACCAAGGCAGGTTAACACCGGGGAGCTGTTTTTT,CASSPRQVNTGELFF
NA,TRBJ2-1,NA,TRBV19,16,TGTGCCAGTAGTAGGGACCCAGCGGTAACCTACAATGAGCAGTTCTTC,CASSRDPAVTYNEQFF
NA,TRBJ1-1,NA,TRBV5-5,17,TGTGCCAGCAGCTTGGGCGCGGCAGGGACCATGAACACTGAAGCTTTCTTT,CASSLGAAGTMNTEAFF
once,TRBJ1-5,NA,TRBV19,17,TGTGCCAGTAGTAGGCCCCCTCTCATCGGCGCGGGTCAGCCCCAGCATTTT,CASSRPPLIGAGQPQHF
NA,TRBJ2-7,TRBD1,TRBV2,13,TGTGCCAGCGGGGACAGCTTAACCTACGAGCAGTACTTC,CASGDSLTYEQYF